The clone carrying this T cell receptor beta chain turned up a few times. The target antigen is unknown. Sample-barcoded 5' priming and a J-beta primer mix drove a second PCR of roughly 7 to 11 cycles. Any given sample supplied a minimum of 2.5 million CDR3-containing paired-end reads. From the 5' RACE reads, TCRdb called clonotypes with MiXCR, one entry per CDR3 protein. Among some 1.7 million distinct CDR3 sequences listed, 28% were seen once. The data were taken from a study of blood T cells in healthy people across ages. Study-level results: Naive CD4+ cell counts and diversity both ran higher in long-lived than in aged donors. Not knowing donor CMV status may have confounded expanded clonotype changes.

Isolation of PBMCs gave at least 6 million cells per sample. Germline V gene data show CDR1 as SGHRS and CDR2 as YFSETQ. V lost 1 base and J 3 bases, leaving 11 bases between the germline ends. This CDR3 region has 14 residues. This sequence originates from a woman in her 30s in good health. The chain employs TRBV5-1 and TRBJ2-7; D assignment may be TRBD1 or TRBD2 (5 bases each). The sample was blood. The CDR3 spells CASSLPGAGYEQYF. In nucleotides, the CDR3 is TGCGCCAGCAGCTTGCCCGGGGCGGGCTACGAGCAGTACTTC.